This T cell receptor (beta chain) comes out of a study of shared clonotypes between healthy human individuals. The overall study: Each donor's CD4 naive and CD4 memory cells filled three plates apiece, CD8 naive two, and CD8 memory one.

V gave up 4 bases and J gave up 4 bases, with 12 bases separating them. The CDR3 sequence is 13 residues long. CDR1 SGHNT and CDR2 YYREEE come from the germline V gene (reference sequence). Generated by immunoSEQ multiplex PCR, the TCRdb table keeps only in-frame clones and is missing some. The repertoire holds fewer than 3 million clones, with less than 95% as singletons. In regard to this clone: What it binds is unknown.

Whole-study findings and limits: Around 5% was the fraction of naive CD4 clonotypes found shared across several donors. Across subsets, estimated richness was generally greater for naive than for memory populations.

The rearrangement joins TRBV5-4 to TRBJ2-7; the D gene is possibly TRBD2 (5 bases). Sequenced sample: naive CD4+ T cells from PBMCs. Specified subset: CD45RA+ positively selected. The receptor was derived from a young man in good health. Some clones in this sample may be carry-over from other donors' samples. The CDR3, as DNA: TGTGCCAGCAGCGGAGGTAGGGCTTACGAGCAGTACTTC. Protein sequence: CASSGGRAYEQYF.